These 4 T cell receptor beta chains came from one sample sequenced in a study of T cells in Graves' hyperthyroidism and ophthalmopathy. Amplification yielded TCR beta CDR3 regions, with RNA transcripts as the source. The TCR CDR3 was amplified in a first-round RT-PCR using the HTBI primer set. TCRdb re-derived calls from the multiplex PCR reads in MiXCR, one entry per CDR3 protein. This table has 200,000 to 250,000 distinct CDR3 sequences, approximately 17% appearing once. Sequencing used blood. The origin of the receptors is a man between 50 and 59 years old with Graves' hyperthyroidism.

Many counts were recorded for this clonotype. This rearrangement joins TRBV12-3 or TRBV12-4 to TRBJ2-2, with 7 bases aligning to TRBD1. V dropped 6 bases and J dropped 0; count of bases not matched to a gene: 4. The CDR3 totals 15 residues. CDR3 amino acids: CASRPGQSNTGELFF. In nucleotides, the CDR3 is TGTGCCAGCAGGCCGGGACAGTCGAACACCGGGGAGCTGTTTTTT.

This clonotype was observed a handful of times. The chain employs TRBV5-4 and TRBJ1-1, with D perhaps TRBD1 (5 bases). Trimming shortened V by 5 bases and J by 2 bases, and 13 bases separated the two germline ends. The CDR3 covers 14 residues. The V gene's germline CDR1 is SGHNT and CDR2 YYREEE (reference sequence). The CDR3 DNA reads as TGTGCCAGCAGGGAGGGAGGGGAAAACACTGAAGCTTTCTTT. Translating gives CASREGGENTEAFF.

The V gene is TRBV15, the J gene TRBJ2-5; no clear D. Germline values: CDR1 LNHNV, CDR2 YYDKDF (reference sequence). The CDR3 has 13 residues. V dropped 3 bases and J dropped 1 base, with 6 bases sitting between them. As DNA, the CDR3 is TGTGCCACCAGCAGCCGATTCCAAGAGACCCAGTACTTC. It codes for CATSSRFQETQYF.

With regard to this clonotype: A much larger clone differs from this one at a single base, so this may be a read error. This sequence joins TRBV3-1 and TRBJ2-7; unclear D gene. This CDR3 is built from 13 residues. Germline CDR1 LGHDT, CDR2 YNNKEL (reference sequence). CDR3 region: CAGSHTPSYEQYF. In nucleotides, the CDR3 is TGTGCCGGCAGCCACACACCTTCCTACGAGCAGTACTTC.